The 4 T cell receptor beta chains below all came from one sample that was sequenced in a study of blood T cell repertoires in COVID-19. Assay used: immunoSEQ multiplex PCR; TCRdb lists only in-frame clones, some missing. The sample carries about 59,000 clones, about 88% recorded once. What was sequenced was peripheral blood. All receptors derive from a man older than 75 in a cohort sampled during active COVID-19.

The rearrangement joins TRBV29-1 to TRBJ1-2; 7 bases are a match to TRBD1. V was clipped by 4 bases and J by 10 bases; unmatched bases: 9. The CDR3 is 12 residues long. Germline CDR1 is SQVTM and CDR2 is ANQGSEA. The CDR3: CSVAQGGMDYTF. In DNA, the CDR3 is TGCAGCGTTGCCCAGGGGGGCATGGACTACACCTTC.

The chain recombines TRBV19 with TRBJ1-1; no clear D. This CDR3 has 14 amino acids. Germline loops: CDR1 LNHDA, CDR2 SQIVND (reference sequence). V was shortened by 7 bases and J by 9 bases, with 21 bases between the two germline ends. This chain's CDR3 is CASKSFDRRVQAFF. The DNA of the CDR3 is TGTGCCAGTAAAAGCTTTGACCGTCGGGTTCAAGCTTTCTTT.

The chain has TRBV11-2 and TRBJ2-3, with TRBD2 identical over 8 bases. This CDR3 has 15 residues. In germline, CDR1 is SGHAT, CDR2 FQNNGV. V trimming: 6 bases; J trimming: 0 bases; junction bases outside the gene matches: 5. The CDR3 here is CASRRSGISTDTQYF. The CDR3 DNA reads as TGTGCCAGCAGGCGTAGCGGGATCAGCACAGATACGCAGTATTTT. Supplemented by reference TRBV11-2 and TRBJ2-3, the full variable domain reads EAGVAQSPRYKIIEKRQSVAFWCNPISGHATLYWYQQILGQGPKLLIQFQNNGVVDDSQLPKDRFSAERLKGVDSTLKIQPAKLEDSAVYLCASRRSGISTDTQYFGPGTRLTVL.

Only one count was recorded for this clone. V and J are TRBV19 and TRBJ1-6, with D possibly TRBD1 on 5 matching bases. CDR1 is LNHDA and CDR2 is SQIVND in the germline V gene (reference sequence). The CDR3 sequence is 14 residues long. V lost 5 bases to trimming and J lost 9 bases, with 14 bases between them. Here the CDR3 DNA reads TGTGCCAGTAGTCGAGGGACTGGGAGTTCACCCCTCCACTTT. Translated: CASSRGTGSSPLHF.